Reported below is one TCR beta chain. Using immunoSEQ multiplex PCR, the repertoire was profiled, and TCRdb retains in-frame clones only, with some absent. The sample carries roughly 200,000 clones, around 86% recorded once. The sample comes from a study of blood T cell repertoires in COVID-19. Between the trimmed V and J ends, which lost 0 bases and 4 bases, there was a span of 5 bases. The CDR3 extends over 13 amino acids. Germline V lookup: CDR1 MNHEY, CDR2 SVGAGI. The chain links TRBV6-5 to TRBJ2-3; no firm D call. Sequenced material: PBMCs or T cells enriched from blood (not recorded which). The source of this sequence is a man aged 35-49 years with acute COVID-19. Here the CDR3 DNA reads TGTGCCAGCAGTTACTCGAGTTCAGATACGCAGTATTTT. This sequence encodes CASSYSSSDTQYF.